This T cell receptor (beta chain) was identified during a study of T cells in Graves' hyperthyroidism and ophthalmopathy. Amplified regions were TCR beta CDR3 sequences from RNA transcripts. The HTBI primer set was used in a first-round RT-PCR of the TCR CDR3. TCRdb redid the calling of the multiplex PCR reads with MiXCR, one entry per CDR3 protein. The table lists hundreds of thousands of distinct CDR3 sequences, around 46% of them singletons. The germline V and J ends were trimmed by 1 base and 4 bases, with 14 bases remaining between them. Germline lookup yields CDR1 LNHDA and CDR2 SQIVND (reference sequence). The CDR3 runs to 15 residues. Study-level results: Expanded thyroid clonotypes (above 0.001) were mostly also found in blood.

As concerns this clonotype: The target antigen is unknown.

This sequence was found in a woman between 18 and 29 years old with Graves' hyperthyroidism. The sequenced material came from peripheral blood or thyroid tissue (not recorded which). The chain combines TRBV19 with TRBJ2-7; D may be TRBD1 or TRBD2 (5 bases each). The CDR3 loop reads CASSIGGSNRYEQYF. The CDR3 coding sequence is TGTGCCAGTAGTATAGGGGGGAGCAATAGGTACGAGCAGTACTTC.